Following are 8 T cell receptor beta chains from one sample sequenced in a study of blood T cell repertoires in COVID-19. Only in-frame clones appear in the TCRdb table, and some are missing; sequencing was by immunoSEQ multiplex PCR. The table lists about 68,000 clones, approximately 92% of them singletons. Sequencing was performed on peripheral blood. These receptors originate from a human donor in a cohort sampled during active COVID-19.

The chain employs TRBV7-2 and TRBJ1-5; the D gene is possibly TRBD1 (6 bases). The V end lost 4 bases, the J end lost 4 bases, and 14 bases lay between the germline ends. The CDR3 spans 15 residues. Per germline, CDR1 SGHTA and CDR2 FQGNSA. In DNA, the CDR3 is TGTGCCAGCAGCTCCAGCCCGGGACATAATCAGCCCCAGCATTTT. It encodes CASSSSPGHNQPQHF. Complete variable domain (other parts from reference TRBV7-2 and TRBJ1-5): GAGVSQSPSNKVTEKGKDVELRCDPISGHTALYWYRQSLGQGLEFLIYFQGNSAPDKSGLPSDRFSAERTGGSVSTLTIQRTQQEDSAVYLCASSSSPGHNQPQHFGDGTRLSIL.

The chain employs TRBV5-1 and TRBJ1-1, with 8 bases lining up with TRBD1. Germline trimming cut 4 bases from V and 10 bases from J; bases unmatched to any gene: 9. Germline CDR1 and CDR2: SGHRS and YFSETQ. This CDR3 has 13 amino acids. CDR3 sequence: CASSPGTGERAFF. The CDR3 nucleotides read TGCGCCAGCAGCCCCGGGACAGGAGAAAGAGCTTTCTTT.

The genes are TRBV19 and TRBJ1-6; 8 bases map to TRBD1. V was clipped by 8 bases and J by 3 bases; unmatched bases: 3. Germline-derived CDR1 and CDR2 are LNHDA and SQIVND (reference sequence). The CDR3 extends over 14 amino acids. The DNA of the CDR3 is TGTGCCAGTCAACAGGGGGTCTATAATTCACCCCTCCACTTT. Translated: CASQQGVYNSPLHF.

This chain connects TRBV6-5 to TRBJ2-7; 7 nucleotides line up with TRBD2. Trimming cost V 0 bases and J 2 bases; bases outside gene matches: 4. This CDR3 is built from 15 residues. The germline V gene encodes CDR1 MNHEY and CDR2 SVGAGI. The CDR3 here is CASSYSIGGAYEQYF. The CDR3 region has the DNA TGTGCCAGCAGTTACTCGATTGGGGGGGCCTACGAGCAGTACTTC.

The chain has TRBV5-4 and TRBJ1-6, with TRBD1 matching 10 bases. The V gene end was trimmed by 4 bases and the J gene end by 5 bases; junction bases not matched to a gene: 9. From germline, CDR1 is SGHNT and CDR2 YYREEE (reference sequence). The CDR3 consists of 17 residues. CDR3 sequence reads: CASSPGGGQGDNSPLHF. The CDR3 DNA follows: TGTGCCAGCAGCCCCGGGGGCGGACAGGGGGATAATTCACCCCTCCACTTT.

J is TRBJ2-3 and V is TRBV4-1; D is undetermined. This CDR3 has 13 amino acids. Germline CDR1 and CDR2: MGHRA and YSYEKL. With 4 bases removed from V and 4 bases from J, the gap between germline ends came to 9 bases. In nucleotides, the CDR3 is TGCGCCAGCAGCCCCTCGTCTGCAGATACGCAGTATTTT. Amino acids: CASSPSSADTQYF.

The V and J genes are TRBV5-4 and TRBJ1-2, with TRBD1 identical over 8 bases. From germline, CDR1 is SGHNT and CDR2 YYREEE (reference sequence). The CDR3 is 14 amino acids. The V and J ends lost 5 bases and 4 bases, in that order; junction bases with no gene match: 7. This CDR3 reads CASSTGDRFYGYTF. As DNA, the CDR3 is TGTGCCAGCAGTACGGGGGACAGGTTCTATGGCTACACCTTC.

Here the CDR3 DNA reads TGTGCCAGCAGCCAAGTGGGGCTGGGGTCAAACACTGAAGCTTTCTTT. This translates into CASSQVGLGSNTEAFF. J is TRBJ1-1 and V is TRBV14, with TRBD1 as a possible D gene (5 bases). Germline V gene lookup returns CDR1 SGHDN and CDR2 FVKESK. V lost 1 base and J 2 bases, leaving 14 bases between the germline ends. The CDR3 consists of 16 residues.